What follows are 27 T cell receptor beta chains derived from one specimen sequenced in a study of blood T cell repertoires in COVID-19 (dated by TCRdb to about 2020). Library preparation employed the immunoSEQ multiplex PCR assay. In its TCRdb copy, this immuneACCESS table keeps in-frame sequences only and misses some clones. Where compared with another copy, unresolved V genes explain less than half of these, and the others have no known cause. This sample is represented by roughly 100,000 clones; roughly 90% of them were singletons. The ten largest account for around 3.4% of the sample. Sample: peripheral blood. The receptors derive from a woman aged 60 to 75 with acute or convalescent COVID-19.

The chain uses TRBV6-4 and TRBJ1-1; 9 bases map to TRBD1. The CDR3 has 15 residues. Trimming removed 7 bases from V and 8 bases from J; junction bases left unmatched: 14. Germline V gives CDR1 MRHNA, CDR2 SNTAGT. CDR3 protein: CASNSTGTGHPEAFF. The CDR3 DNA follows: TGTGCCAGCAACTCGACCGGGACAGGGCATCCCGAAGCTTTCTTT.

The rearrangement links TRBV6-6 to TRBJ2-7, with TRBD2 matching over 12 bases. The CDR3 extends over 15 amino acids. Per the germline V gene, CDR1 is MNHNY and CDR2 is SVGAGI (reference sequence). With 7 bases clipped from V and 1 base from J, the junction kept 5 bases outside the gene matches. For the CDR3, the DNA is TGTGCCAGCACCTGGACTAGCGGGACTTCCTACGAGCAGTACTTC. Residues: CASTWTSGTSYEQYF.

This chain connects TRBV9 to TRBJ2-3; D possibly corresponds to TRBD2 (5 bases). CDR1 is SGDLS, CDR2 YYNGEE, per germline. CDR3 length: 14 residues. V was cut by 4 bases and J by 2 bases, with 11 bases left in between. The CDR3: CASSLSGITDTQYF. CDR3 in DNA: TGTGCCAGCAGCTTATCGGGGATCACAGATACGCAGTATTTT.

V and J are TRBV6-2 or TRBV6-3 and TRBJ1-3; D remains unclear. V gave up 0 bases and J gave up 0 bases, with 15 bases separating them. This CDR3 is 18 amino acids long. Germline CDR1 reads MNHEY; CDR2 reads SVGEGT. Here the CDR3 DNA reads TGTGCCAGCAGTTACTCGCAATATGACAAGAACTCTGGAAACACCATATATTTT. As protein: CASSYSQYDKNSGNTIYF.

This clone was found a few times. J is TRBJ1-2 and V is TRBV2; 9 positions agree with TRBD1. V lost 6 bases to trimming and J lost 7 bases; unmatched junction nucleotides: 6. The CDR3 spans 13 residues. Germline loops: CDR1 SNHLY, CDR2 FYNNEI. CDR3 nucleotide sequence: TGTGCCAGCAGGAACAGGGGGCTGGGTGGCTACACCTTC. It specifies CASRNRGLGGYTF.

The V and J genes are TRBV6-5 and TRBJ1-1; D gene uncertain. The CDR3 length is 13 residues. V was clipped by 4 bases and J by 7 bases, with 13 bases between them. Per the germline V gene, CDR1 is MNHEY and CDR2 is SVGAGI. CDR3 protein: CASSSTGVREAFF. The CDR3 coding sequence is TGTGCCAGCAGTTCCACCGGGGTACGTGAAGCTTTCTTT.

This rearrangement joins TRBV15 to TRBJ2-5, with TRBD2 matching over 12 bases. CDR1 and CDR2 (germline): LNHNV, YYDKDF (reference sequence). V lost 2 bases, J lost 2 bases, and 3 bases stayed unmatched. This CDR3 has 16 residues. The DNA for the CDR3 is TGTGCCACCAGCAGACGGACTAGCGGGGCGCAAGAGACCCAGTACTTC. This encodes CATSRRTSGAQETQYF.

The chain combines TRBV10-3 with TRBJ2-5; 7 nucleotides agree with TRBD2. Germline trimming cut 10 bases from V and 2 bases from J; bases unmatched to any gene: 7. The CDR3 runs to 13 residues. Germline assignment: CDR1 ENHRY and CDR2 SYGVKD. This CDR3 reads CATLADIQETQYF. The CDR3 coding sequence is TGTGCCACCCTAGCGGATATTCAAGAGACCCAGTACTTC.

The chain couples TRBV5-1 to TRBJ1-1; tentative D call: TRBD1 (5 bases). This CDR3 spans 14 amino acids. Germline CDR1 and CDR2: SGHRS and YFSETQ. Trimming shortened V by 4 bases and J by 0 bases, and 10 bases separated the two germline ends. The CDR3 DNA follows: TGCGCCAGCAGCCTGGAACAGGTGAACACTGAAGCTTTCTTT. It yields the protein CASSLEQVNTEAFF.

CDR3 DNA: TGTGCCAGCAGCTTAGGACTAGCGGGGTTCAATGAGCAGTTCTTC. It translates to CASSLGLAGFNEQFF. V gene TRBV7-6 combines with J gene TRBJ2-1; 11 bases fit TRBD2. The CDR3 has 15 amino acids. V lost 1 base, J lost 6 bases, and 2 bases stayed unmatched. CDR1 is SGHVS, CDR2 FNYEAQ, per germline.

The chain recombines TRBV13 with TRBJ2-1; D gene ambiguous. The V end was cut by 0 bases, the J end by 2 bases, with 11 bases between. This CDR3 has 16 residues. Per germline, CDR1 PRHDT and CDR2 FYEKMQ (reference sequence). The CDR3 DNA reads as TGTGCCAGCAGCTTAGGCCTTCGGGTGACCTACAATGAGCAGTTCTTC. Its protein product is CASSLGLRVTYNEQFF. Using reference TRBV13 and TRBJ2-1 for the parts outside the CDR3, the full variable domain is AAGVIQSPRHLIKEKRETATLKCYPIPRHDTVYWYQQGPGQDPQFLISFYEKMQSDKGSIPDRFSAQQFSDYHSELNMSSLELGDSALYFCASSLGLRVTYNEQFFGPGTRLTVL.

This chain uses TRBV24-1 with TRBJ2-2; D remains unclear. CDR1 and CDR2 from the germline V gene are KGHDR and SFDVKD. The CDR3 runs to 15 residues. V lost 3 bases and J lost 4, with 11 bases in between. CDR3 coding DNA: TGTGCCACCAGTGATACCGTCTCCGGCACCGGGGAGCTGTTTTTT. It is translated as CATSDTVSGTGELFF.

The chain has TRBV19 and TRBJ1-5; no firm D call. The V and J ends lost 11 bases and 3 bases respectively, with 11 bases between them. Germline CDR1 LNHDA, CDR2 SQIVND (reference sequence). The CDR3 is 12 residues long. Here the CDR3 reads CACDNNNQPQHF. In DNA, the CDR3 is TGTGCCTGTGACAATAACAATCAGCCCCAGCATTTT.

The chain has TRBV7-9 and TRBJ2-3; no reliable D call. Deletions cut 7 bases from V and 9 bases from J, with 17 bases between. The CDR3 consists of 13 residues. Germline CDR1 reads SEHNR; CDR2 reads FQNEAQ (reference sequence). CDR3 coding DNA: TGTGCCAGCACACCCGTATCCAAAGAGACGCAGTATTTT. Amino acids: CASTPVSKETQYF.

The chain couples TRBV28 to TRBJ1-1; D is possibly TRBD1 (6 bases). V lost 3 bases, J lost 0 bases, and 8 bases lay in between. CDR3 size: 14 residues. From germline, CDR1 is MDHEN and CDR2 SYDVKM. The CDR3 sequence is CASSLRTVNTEAFF. CDR3 coding DNA: TGTGCCAGCAGTTTGAGGACAGTGAACACTGAAGCTTTCTTT.

The chain combines TRBV30 with TRBJ2-2; D is perhaps TRBD2 (6 bases). The V end was cut by 3 bases, the J end by 4 bases, with 15 bases between. The CDR3 is made up of 15 amino acids. CDR1 is GTSNPN, CDR2 SVGIG, per germline (reference sequence). This chain's CDR3 is CAWSRWGVGTGELFF. The CDR3 nucleotides are TGTGCCTGGAGCCGGTGGGGGGTGGGCACCGGGGAGCTGTTTTTT.

The chain is built from TRBV15 and TRBJ1-3; no clear D. V was cut by 7 bases and J by 0 bases, with 7 bases left in between. The germline CDR1 and CDR2 sequences are LNHNV and YYDKDF (reference sequence). This CDR3 spans 13 amino acids. The CDR3: CATTPGSGNTIYF. The CDR3 DNA sequence: TGTGCCACCACTCCGGGCTCTGGAAACACCATATATTTT.

The chain recombines TRBV10-3 with TRBJ2-1; a possible D gene is TRBD2 (6 bases). The length of the CDR3 is 14 residues. Germline-derived CDR1 and CDR2 are ENHRY and SYGVKD. The V gene lost 7 bases and the J gene lost 5 bases, with 15 bases spanning the gap. The CDR3 loop reads CAITERATNNEQFF. The CDR3 DNA reads TGTGCCATCACAGAGCGGGCGACCAACAATGAGCAGTTCTTC.

V gene TRBV5-1 combines with J gene TRBJ2-5; TRBD1 is a possible D gene (6 bases). CDR1 and CDR2 from the germline V gene are SGHRS and YFSETQ. The CDR3 contains 14 residues. The V gene lost 4 bases and the J gene lost 5 bases, with 15 bases spanning the gap. The CDR3 DNA is TGCGCCAGCAGCACTGGACAGTCAATCGAGACCCAGTACTTC. This encodes CASSTGQSIETQYF.

The chain recombines TRBV6-5 with TRBJ2-7; TRBD1 is a possible D gene (6 bases). V dropped 7 bases and J dropped 0 bases, with 16 bases sitting between them. The CDR3 contains 15 residues. Germline CDR1 reads MNHEY; CDR2 reads SVGAGI. Here the CDR3 reads CASTSSGTLSYEQYF. CDR3 nucleotides: TGTGCCAGCACCAGTTCCGGGACACTCTCCTACGAGCAGTACTTC.

The chain carries TRBV9 and TRBJ2-5; the match to TRBD2 covers 7 bases. This CDR3 is 15 amino acids long. The germline V gene encodes CDR1 SGDLS and CDR2 YYNGEE. V was clipped by 4 bases and J by 1 base; unmatched bases: 7. CDR3 bases: TGTGCCAGCAGCCCCCTGGGACTACTCCAAGAGACCCAGTACTTC. Translated, it gives CASSPLGLLQETQYF.

This sequence joins TRBV19 and TRBJ2-1; 11 nucleotides agree with TRBD2. The ends lost 4 bases at V and 10 bases at J; junction bases unmatched: 12. Looked up from germline, CDR1 is LNHDA and CDR2 is SQIVND (reference sequence). The CDR3 is made up of 16 amino acids. The CDR3 protein is CASSKSAVAGGSEQFF. The CDR3 nucleotides read TGTGCCAGTAGTAAATCGGCAGTAGCGGGAGGGTCCGAGCAGTTCTTC.

This chain links TRBV9 with TRBJ1-3, with 7 bases fitting TRBD1. The V gene end was trimmed by 3 bases and the J gene end by 1 base; junction bases not matched to a gene: 7. Germline V gene lookup returns CDR1 SGDLS and CDR2 YYNGEE. The CDR3 sequence is 16 residues long. The CDR3 nucleotides read TGTGCCAGCAGCGCCGGCACAGGGGTTTCTGGAAACACCATATATTTT. Its translation: CASSAGTGVSGNTIYF. Supplemented by reference TRBV9 and TRBJ1-3, the full variable domain reads DSGVTQTPKHLITATGQRVTLRCSPRSGDLSVYWYQQSLDQGLQFLIQYYNGEERAKGNILERFSAQQFPDLHSELNLSSLELGDSALYFCASSAGTGVSGNTIYFGEGSWLTVV.

The V and J genes are TRBV20-1 and TRBJ2-1; 14 nucleotides match TRBD2. V lost 3 bases, J lost 8 bases, and 3 bases stayed unmatched. The germline V gene has CDR1 DFQATT and CDR2 SNEGSKA (reference sequence). CDR3 size: 14 residues. The CDR3 spells CSASRTSGRHEQFF. In DNA form, the CDR3 reads TGCAGTGCTAGTAGGACTAGCGGGAGGCATGAGCAGTTCTTC.

The gene calls are TRBV28 and TRBJ1-5, with D unresolved. CDR3 length: 13 residues. V was clipped by 5 bases and J by 5 bases, with 10 bases between them. Per the germline V gene, CDR1 is MDHEN and CDR2 is SYDVKM. The DNA for the CDR3 is TGTGCCAGCAGTCTTGGTCCAGATCAGCCCCAGCATTTT. Amino acid sequence: CASSLGPDQPQHF.

The V and J genes are TRBV5-4 and TRBJ2-3; a weak D match, TRBD1 (5 bases). The CDR3 loop spans 15 amino acids. Germline V CDR1 and CDR2: SGHNT, YYREEE (reference sequence). V was clipped by 0 bases and J by 2 bases, with 10 bases between them. In DNA, the CDR3 is TGTGCCAGCAGCTTGGCATGGGGCTCCACAGATACGCAGTATTTT. This sequence encodes CASSLAWGSTDTQYF. The complete variable domain, with remaining parts taken from reference TRBV5-4 and TRBJ2-3, reads ETGVTQSPTHLIKTRGQQVTLRCSSQSGHNTVSWYQQALGQGPQFIFQYYREEENGRGNFPPRFSGLQFPNYSSELNVNALELDDSALYLCASSLAWGSTDTQYFGPGTRLTVL.

The chain links TRBV9 to TRBJ2-3, with a weak D call TRBD1 (6 bases). V lost 3 bases, J lost 0 bases, and 8 bases lay in between. Germline V CDR1 and CDR2: SGDLS, YYNGEE. The CDR3 consists of 14 residues. CDR3 bases: TGTGCCAGCAGCGCGCAGGGGAGCACAGATACGCAGTATTTT. It specifies CASSAQGSTDTQYF.